The clone carrying this TCR beta chain turned up a few times. MiXCR, applied by TCRdb to the RT-PCR reads, yields one record per CDR3 protein. The repertoire holds fewer than 800,000 distinct CDR3 sequences, about 14% seen once, with roughly 3.9% in the top ten. CDR3 length: 16 residues. Losses at the gene ends were 2 bases for V and 5 bases for J; bases not matched to a gene: 8. Germline V lookup: CDR1 MNHEY, CDR2 SVGAGI. Sequenced sample: memory CD4+ T cells from blood. This TCR was sampled from a female donor in good health, serving as a healthy control. The chain uses TRBV6-5 and TRBJ2-5; 10 bases match TRBD1. CDR3 DNA: TGTGCCAGCAGTTACCAGGGACAGGGGATAGGGGAGACCCAGTACTTC. This codes for CASSYQGQGIGETQYF.